The sequence of this TCR beta chain was determined in a study of tumor-infiltrating lymphocytes in primary liver carcinoma. As for the study in general: Ages ranged from 30 to 69, with HCC or mixed HCC-cholangiocarcinoma.

This clonotype has a handful of counts. The antigen remains unidentified. Just one base apart from a much larger clone, this may be a read error. Starting from 500 ng of total RNA, TCR beta cDNA was produced with a primer in the constant region. Each TCR beta library was derived from three nested multiplex PCR rounds that employed slightly modified ARM-PCR. Running nine to ten cycles apiece, the first two PCR rounds relied on TRBV1-TRBV30 forward primers together with a C-beta reverse primer. Using its own MiXCR run on the multiplex PCR reads, TCRdb lists one record per CDR3 protein. The table shows some 64,000 distinct CDR3 sequences, with about two thirds occurring only once. The CDR3 spans 14 residues. Germline V gene sequence: CDR1 MNHEY, CDR2 SVGAGI. Study conclusions and caveats: The study found only about 7-24% of top clones in all five tumor regions. Paired tumor-adjacent and tumor-blood samples overlapped less than tumor region pairs did.

Taking roughly 18-32 mg of unsorted bulk tissue, the authors co-extracted RNA and DNA. Donors were untreated and chronically infected with HBV. Sequences were obtained from liver tumor tissue from sampling region 4. As to subset: tumor region T4, right-lateral pole. The genes are TRBV6-5 and TRBJ2-1; 7 nucleotides align to TRBD1. This TCR was sampled from a middle-aged man with primary liver carcinoma and hepatitis B virus infection. In DNA form, the CDR3 reads TGTACCAGCAGTCTACAGGGGTCCTACAATGAGCAGTTCTTC. Translation gives CTSSLQGSYNEQFF.